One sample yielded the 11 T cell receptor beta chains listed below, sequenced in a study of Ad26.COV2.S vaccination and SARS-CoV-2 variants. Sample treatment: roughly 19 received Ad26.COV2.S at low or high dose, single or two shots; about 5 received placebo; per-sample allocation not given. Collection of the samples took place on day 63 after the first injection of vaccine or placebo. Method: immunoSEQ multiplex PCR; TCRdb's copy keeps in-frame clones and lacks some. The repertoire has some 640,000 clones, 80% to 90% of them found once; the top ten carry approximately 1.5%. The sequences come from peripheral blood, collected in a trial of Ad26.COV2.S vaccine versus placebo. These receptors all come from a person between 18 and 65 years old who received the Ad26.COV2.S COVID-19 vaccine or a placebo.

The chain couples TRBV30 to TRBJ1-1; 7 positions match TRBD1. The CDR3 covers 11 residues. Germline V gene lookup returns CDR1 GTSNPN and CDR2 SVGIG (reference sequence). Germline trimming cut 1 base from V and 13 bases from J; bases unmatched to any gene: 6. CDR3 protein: CAWSGGPGGFF. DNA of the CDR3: TGTGCCTGGAGTGGGGGCCCAGGGGGTTTCTTT.

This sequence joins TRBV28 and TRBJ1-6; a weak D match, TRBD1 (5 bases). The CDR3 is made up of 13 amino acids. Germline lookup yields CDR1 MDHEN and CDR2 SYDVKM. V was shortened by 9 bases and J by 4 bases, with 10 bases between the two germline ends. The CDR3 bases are TGTGCCAGTATGACAGTTTATAATTCACCCCTCCACTTT. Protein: CASMTVYNSPLHF.

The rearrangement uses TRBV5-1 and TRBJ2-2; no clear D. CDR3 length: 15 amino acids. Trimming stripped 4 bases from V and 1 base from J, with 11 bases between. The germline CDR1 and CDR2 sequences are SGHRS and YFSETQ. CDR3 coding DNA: TGCGCCAGCAGCGTGGAGACTGGGAACACCGGGGAGCTGTTTTTT. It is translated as CASSVETGNTGELFF.

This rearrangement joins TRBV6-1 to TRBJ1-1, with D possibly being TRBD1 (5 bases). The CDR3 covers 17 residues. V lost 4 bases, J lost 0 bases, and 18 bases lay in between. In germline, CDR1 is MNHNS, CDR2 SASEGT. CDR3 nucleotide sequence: TGTGCCAGCAGTGTGATTAGCCCGGGGGGTTTGAACACTGAAGCTTTCTTT. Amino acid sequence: CASSVISPGGLNTEAFF.

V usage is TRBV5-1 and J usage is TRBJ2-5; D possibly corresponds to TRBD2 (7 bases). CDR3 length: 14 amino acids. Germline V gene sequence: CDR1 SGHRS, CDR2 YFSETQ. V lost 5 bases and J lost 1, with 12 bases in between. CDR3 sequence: CASSPGGPQETQYF. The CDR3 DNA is TGCGCCAGCAGTCCGGGGGGCCCCCAAGAGACCCAGTACTTC.

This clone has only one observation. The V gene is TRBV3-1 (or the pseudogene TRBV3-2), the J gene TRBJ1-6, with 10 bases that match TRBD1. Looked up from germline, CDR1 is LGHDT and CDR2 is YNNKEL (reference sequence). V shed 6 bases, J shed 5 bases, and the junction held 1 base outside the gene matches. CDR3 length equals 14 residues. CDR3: CASRGQGDNSPLHF. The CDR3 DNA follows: TGTGCCAGCAGAGGACAGGGGGATAATTCACCCCTCCACTTT.

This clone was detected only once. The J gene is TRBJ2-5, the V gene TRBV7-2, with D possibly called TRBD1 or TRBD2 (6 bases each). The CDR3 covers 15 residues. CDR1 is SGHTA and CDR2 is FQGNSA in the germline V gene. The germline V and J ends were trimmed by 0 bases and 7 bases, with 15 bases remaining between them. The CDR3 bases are TGTGCCAGCAGCTTAGCGGGGGCGGGAAGGGTGACCCAGTACTTC. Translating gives CASSLAGAGRVTQYF.

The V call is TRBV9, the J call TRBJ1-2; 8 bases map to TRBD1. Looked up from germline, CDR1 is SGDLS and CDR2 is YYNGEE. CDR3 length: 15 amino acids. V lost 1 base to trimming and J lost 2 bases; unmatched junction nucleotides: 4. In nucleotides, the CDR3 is TGTGCCAGCAGCGTATTACAGGGGGGAAACTATGGCTACACCTTC. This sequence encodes CASSVLQGGNYGYTF.

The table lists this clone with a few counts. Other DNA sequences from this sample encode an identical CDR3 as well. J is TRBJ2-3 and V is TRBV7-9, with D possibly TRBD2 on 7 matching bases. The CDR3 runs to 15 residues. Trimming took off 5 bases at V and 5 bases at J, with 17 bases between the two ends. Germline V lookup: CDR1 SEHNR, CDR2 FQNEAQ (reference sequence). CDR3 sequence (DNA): TGTGCCAGCAGCCTAGGCGGGGGCTCGGGAGATACGCAGTATTTT. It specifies CASSLGGGSGDTQYF.

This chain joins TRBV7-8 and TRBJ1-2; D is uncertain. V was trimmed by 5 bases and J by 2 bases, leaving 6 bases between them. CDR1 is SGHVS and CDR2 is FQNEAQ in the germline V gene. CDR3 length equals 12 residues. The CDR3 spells CASSAFNYGYTF. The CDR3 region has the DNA TGTGCCAGCAGCGCCTTCAACTATGGCTACACCTTC. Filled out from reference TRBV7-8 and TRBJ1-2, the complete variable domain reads GAGVSQSPRYKVAKRGQDVALRCDPISGHVSLFWYQQALGQGPEFLTYFQNEAQLDKSGLPSDRFFAERPEGSVSTLKIQRTQQEDSAVYLCASSAFNYGYTFGSGTRLTVV.

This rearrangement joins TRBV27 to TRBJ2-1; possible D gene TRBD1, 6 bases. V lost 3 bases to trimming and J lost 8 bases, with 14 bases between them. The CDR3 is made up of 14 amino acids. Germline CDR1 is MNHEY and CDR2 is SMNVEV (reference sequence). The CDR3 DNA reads TGTGCCAGCAGTTTTCGGACAGAAGACGATGAGCAGTTCTTC. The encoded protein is CASSFRTEDDEQFF.